Each of the 5 T cell receptor beta chains below was sequenced from the same sample in a study of shared clonotypes between healthy human individuals (dated by TCRdb to 2019 to 2021). Libraries were built with the immunoSEQ multiplex PCR assay. TCRdb stores this immuneACCESS table with in-frame sequences only. Part of the clones is absent; in the studies checked, under half of the shortfall reflects unresolved V genes, and no reason is known for the rest. This sample lists around 2.5 million clones; more than 85% were detected once. The top ten hold 0.36% of the sample. Sequences were obtained from naive CD4+ T cells from PBMCs. The cell subset or site tag for this specimen amounts to: CD45RA+ positively selected. The receptors originated from a man aged 18-30 years in good health. Some clones in this sample may be carry-over from other donors' samples.

The chain uses TRBV21-1 and TRBJ2-5; the D call of TRBD1 is as the table states it, not checked on the DNA. TRBV21-1 is listed as a pseudogene. The CDR3 has 18 residues. CDR3 amino acids: CASSKRQGPHRFQETQYF. The CDR3 nucleotides are TGTGCCAGCAGCAAACGACAGGGGCCCCACCGTTTCCAAGAGACCCAGTACTTC.

This clone was observed a single time. The rearrangement joins TRBV5-8 to TRBJ1-1, with TRBD1 as a possible D gene (6 bases). Trimming pared 2 bases from V and 11 bases from J, leaving 25 bases between. Germline V gene data show CDR1 as SGHTS and CDR2 as YDEGEE. The CDR3 sequence is 16 residues long. Here the CDR3 reads CASSFAGAGALSSAFF. The CDR3 DNA is TGTGCCAGCAGCTTTGCAGGCGCAGGGGCCCTATCCTCGGCTTTCTTT.

The CDR3 sequence is CASSSPQDSSSYNEQFF. The CDR3 coding sequence is TGTGCCAGCAGCTCACCCCAGGACAGCAGCTCCTACAATGAGCAGTTCTTC. The chain recombines TRBV7-8 with TRBJ2-1, with a weak D call TRBD1 (6 bases). The CDR3 is made up of 17 amino acids. CDR1 SGHVS and CDR2 FQNEAQ come from the germline V gene. The ends were cut back, 4 bases at V and 0 bases at J, with 16 bases in the middle.

This rearrangement joins TRBV28 to TRBJ2-7, with D hard to call. The CDR3 consists of 16 residues. The germline CDR1 and CDR2 sequences are MDHEN and SYDVKM. V was cut by 6 bases and J by 4 bases, with 22 bases left in between. The CDR3 DNA reads TGTGCCAGCAGCCCCCCTTTGGATCACGTTATTTACGAGCAGTACTTC. Translation: CASSPPLDHVIYEQYF.

The V gene is TRBV30, the J gene TRBJ2-7; 7 nucleotides align to TRBD2. The V segment lost 0 bases and the J segment 2 bases; nucleotides outside the gene matches: 7. Germline loops: CDR1 GTSNPN, CDR2 SVGIG (reference sequence). The CDR3 consists of 15 residues. Here the CDR3 reads CAWSVGGSLAYEQYF. The CDR3, as DNA: TGTGCCTGGAGTGTGGGCGGGAGCCTTGCCTACGAGCAGTACTTC.